The 9 T cell receptor beta chains below all came from one sample that was sequenced in a study of OX40 agonist ivuxolimab in advanced cancers. Produced via immunoSEQ multiplex PCR; TCRdb's table is partial and in-frame only. The data show some 68,000 clones, roughly 86% seen once. Sequences were derived from CD4+ or CD8+ T cells sorted from blood, sampled in a trial of the OX40 agonist ivuxolimab. The origin of the receptors is an adult with an advanced solid tumor such as melanoma, head and neck, liver or kidney cancer.

The chain carries TRBV2 and TRBJ1-2; no definite D call. The CDR3 has 13 amino acids. V gave up 4 bases and J gave up 2 bases, with 8 bases separating them. In germline, CDR1 is SNHLY, CDR2 FYNNEI. The CDR3: CASSVARNYGYTF. The DNA for the CDR3 is TGTGCCAGCAGTGTTGCGAGGAACTATGGCTACACCTTC.

The V and J genes are TRBV7-9 and TRBJ1-1, with D possibly being TRBD1 (5 bases). Germline-derived CDR1 and CDR2 are SEHNR and FQNEAQ (reference sequence). V lost 4 bases, J lost 5 bases, and 14 bases lay in between. The CDR3 length is 14 residues. The CDR3 region has the DNA TGTGCCAGCAGCTCACATAATTGGGGGACTGAAGCTTTCTTT. The encoded protein is CASSSHNWGTEAFF. The full variable domain, rest sourced from reference TRBV7-9 and TRBJ1-1, is DTGVSQNPRHKITKRGQNVTFRCDPISEHNRLYWYRQTLGQGPEFLTYFQNEAQLEKSRLLSDRFSAERPKGSFSTLEIQRTEQGDSAMYLCASSSHNWGTEAFFGQGTRLTVV.

This chain connects TRBV14 to TRBJ2-1, with TRBD2 identical over 9 bases. After removal of 0 bases from V and 8 bases from J, the junction contained 14 bases not matched to a gene. Germline loops: CDR1 SGHDN, CDR2 FVKESK. The CDR3 spans 18 residues. DNA of the CDR3: TGTGCCAGCAGCCAAGATCTTTACAGGAGCGGGGGGCGGGATGAGCAGTTCTTC. Protein product: CASSQDLYRSGGRDEQFF.

V gene TRBV11-2 combines with J gene TRBJ2-1; 8 bases agree with TRBD2. Germline trimming cut 0 bases from V and 6 bases from J; bases unmatched to any gene: 4. CDR1 SGHAT and CDR2 FQNNGV come from the germline V gene. The CDR3 contains 15 residues. The CDR3 loop is CASSLEVGRGNEQFF. CDR3 in DNA: TGTGCCAGCAGCTTAGAGGTCGGGAGGGGCAATGAGCAGTTCTTC.

The CDR3 DNA reads TGTGCCAGCTCGCCGGACAGGACTCAGCCCCAGCATTTT. Translation gives CASSPDRTQPQHF. The genes are TRBV18 and TRBJ1-5, with 7 bases aligning to TRBD1. CDR1 and CDR2 from the germline V gene are KGHSH and LQKENI. The CDR3 covers 13 residues. V gave up 6 bases and J gave up 6 bases; unmatched junction bases: 5. Full variable domain (outside the CDR3, taken from reference TRBV18 and TRBJ1-5): NAGVMQNPRHLVRRRGQEARLRCSPMKGHSHVYWYRQLPEEGLKFMVYLQKENIIDESGMPKERFSAEFPKEGPSILRIQQVVRGDSAAYFCASSPDRTQPQHFGDGTRLSIL.

J is TRBJ1-4 and V is TRBV7-8, with D perhaps matching TRBD1 (6 bases). The CDR3 runs 14 residues. Per the germline V gene, CDR1 is SGHVS and CDR2 is FQNEAQ. The V end was cut by 5 bases, the J end by 6 bases, with 13 bases between. The CDR3 DNA sequence: TGTGCCAGCAGCGCCGGGGGCTGGGATGAAAAACTGTTTTTT. Translated: CASSAGGWDEKLFF.

The rearrangement uses TRBV7-3 and TRBJ2-3; TRBD1 is a possible D gene (5 bases). This CDR3 is 13 amino acids long. V was cut by 4 bases and J by 3 bases, with 8 bases left in between. Germline V gives CDR1 SGHTA, CDR2 FQGTGA. CDR3 sequence reads: CASSWQGTDTQYF. CDR3 nucleotide sequence: TGTGCCAGCAGCTGGCAGGGAACAGATACGCAGTATTTT.

The chain joins TRBV5-4 to TRBJ1-6; 9 nucleotides align to TRBD1. Trimming took 4 bases from V and 8 from J; bases not matched to a gene: 7. The CDR3 is 15 amino acids. Looked up from germline, CDR1 is SGHNT and CDR2 is YYREEE (reference sequence). The CDR3: CASSQQQGAHSPLHF. CDR3 DNA: TGTGCCAGCAGCCAACAACAGGGGGCACATTCACCCCTCCACTTT.

This clone appeared once. The V gene is TRBV2, the J gene TRBJ2-5; 9 bases line up with TRBD1. J lost 5 bases, V lost 6 bases, and 10 bases had no gene match. Germline CDR1 is SNHLY and CDR2 is FYNNEI. This CDR3 has 15 residues. DNA for the CDR3: TGTGCCAGCAGAGACAGGGGGGTCTCAGGGGAGACCCAGTACTTC. Translated, it gives CASRDRGVSGETQYF.